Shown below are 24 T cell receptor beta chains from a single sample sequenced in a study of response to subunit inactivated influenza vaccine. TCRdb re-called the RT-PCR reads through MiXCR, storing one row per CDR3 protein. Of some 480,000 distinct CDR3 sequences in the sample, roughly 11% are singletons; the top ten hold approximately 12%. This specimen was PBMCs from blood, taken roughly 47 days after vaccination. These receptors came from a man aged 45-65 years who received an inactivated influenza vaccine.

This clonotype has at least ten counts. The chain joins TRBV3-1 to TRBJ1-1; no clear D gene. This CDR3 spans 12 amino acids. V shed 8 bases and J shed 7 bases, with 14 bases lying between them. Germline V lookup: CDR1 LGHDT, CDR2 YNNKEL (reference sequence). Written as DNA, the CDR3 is TGTGCCAGCGGAGGAGGGCGTGGTGAAGCTTTCTTT. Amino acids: CASGGGRGEAFF.

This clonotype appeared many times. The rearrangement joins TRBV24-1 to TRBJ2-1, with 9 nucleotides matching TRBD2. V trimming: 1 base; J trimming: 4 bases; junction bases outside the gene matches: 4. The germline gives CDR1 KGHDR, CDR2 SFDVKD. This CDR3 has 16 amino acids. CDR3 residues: CATSDFALAGYNEQFF. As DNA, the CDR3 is TGTGCCACCAGTGATTTTGCGCTAGCGGGATACAATGAGCAGTTCTTC.

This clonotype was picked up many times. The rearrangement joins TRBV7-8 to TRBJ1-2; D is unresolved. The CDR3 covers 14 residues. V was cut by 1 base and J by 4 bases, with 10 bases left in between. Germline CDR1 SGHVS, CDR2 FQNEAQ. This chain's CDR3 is CASSLVKGGYGYTF. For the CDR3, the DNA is TGTGCCAGCAGCTTAGTAAAAGGAGGCTATGGCTACACCTTC.

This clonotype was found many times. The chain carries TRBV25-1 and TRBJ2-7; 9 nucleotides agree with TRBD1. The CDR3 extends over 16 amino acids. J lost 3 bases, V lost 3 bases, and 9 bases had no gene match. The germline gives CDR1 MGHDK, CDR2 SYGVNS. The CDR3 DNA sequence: TGTGCCAGCAGTGAGACGTTGCGGACAGGGGTCTACGAGCAGTACTTC. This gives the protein CASSETLRTGVYEQYF.

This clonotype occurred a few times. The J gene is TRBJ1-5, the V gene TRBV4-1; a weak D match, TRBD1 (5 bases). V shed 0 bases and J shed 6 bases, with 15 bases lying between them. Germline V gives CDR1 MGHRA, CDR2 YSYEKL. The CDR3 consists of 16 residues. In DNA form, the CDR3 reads TGCGCCAGCAGCCAAGACTCGAGGGGTTCTATTCAGCCCCAGCATTTT. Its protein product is CASSQDSRGSIQPQHF.

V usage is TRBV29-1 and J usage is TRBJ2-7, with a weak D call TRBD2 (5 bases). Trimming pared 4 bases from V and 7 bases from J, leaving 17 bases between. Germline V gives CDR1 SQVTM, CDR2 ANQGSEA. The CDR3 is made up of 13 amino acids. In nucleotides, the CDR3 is TGCAGCGTTGGAGGGTTAGGGATCAAGGAGCAGTACTTC. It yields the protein CSVGGLGIKEQYF.

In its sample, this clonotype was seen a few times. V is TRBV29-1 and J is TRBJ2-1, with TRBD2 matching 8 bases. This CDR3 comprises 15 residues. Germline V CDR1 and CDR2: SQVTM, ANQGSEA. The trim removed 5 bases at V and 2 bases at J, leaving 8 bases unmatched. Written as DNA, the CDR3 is TGCAGCGTTCCTACGAGCGGGGGCCCCTACAATGAGCAGTTCTTC. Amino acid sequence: CSVPTSGGPYNEQFF.

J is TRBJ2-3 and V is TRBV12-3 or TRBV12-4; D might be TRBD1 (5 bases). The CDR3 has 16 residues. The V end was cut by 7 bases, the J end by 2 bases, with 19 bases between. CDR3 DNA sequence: TGTGCCAGCAACCAATATGGGCAGGGTGACACAGATACGCAGTATTTT. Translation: CASNQYGQGDTDTQYF.

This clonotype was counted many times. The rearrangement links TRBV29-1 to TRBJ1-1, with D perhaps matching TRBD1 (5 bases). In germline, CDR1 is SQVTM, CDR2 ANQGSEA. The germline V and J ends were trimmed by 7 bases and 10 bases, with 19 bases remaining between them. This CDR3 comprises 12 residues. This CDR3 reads CSATTEWVGAFF. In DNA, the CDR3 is TGCAGCGCTACGACAGAGTGGGTTGGAGCTTTCTTT.

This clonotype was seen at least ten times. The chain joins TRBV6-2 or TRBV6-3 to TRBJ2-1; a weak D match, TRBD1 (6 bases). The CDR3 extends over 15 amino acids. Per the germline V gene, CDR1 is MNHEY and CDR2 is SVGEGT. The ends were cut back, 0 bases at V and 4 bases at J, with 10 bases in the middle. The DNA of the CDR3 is TGTGCCAGCAGTTACTCGGGGGCCCCTTACAATGAGCAGTTCTTC. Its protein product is CASSYSGAPYNEQFF.

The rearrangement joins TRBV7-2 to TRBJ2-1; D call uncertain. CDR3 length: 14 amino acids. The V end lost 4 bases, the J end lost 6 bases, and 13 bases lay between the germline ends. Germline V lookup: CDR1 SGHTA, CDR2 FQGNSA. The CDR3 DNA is TGTGCCAGCAGCTCCTCCCATGGACCCAATGAGCAGTTCTTC. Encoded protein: CASSSSHGPNEQFF.

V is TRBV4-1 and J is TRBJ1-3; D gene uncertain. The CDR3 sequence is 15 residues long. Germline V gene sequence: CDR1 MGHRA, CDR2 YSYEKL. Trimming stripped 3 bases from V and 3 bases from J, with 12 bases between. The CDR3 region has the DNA TGCGCCAGCAGCCAGCCCAGGACCAGTGGAAACACCATATATTTT. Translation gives CASSQPRTSGNTIYF.

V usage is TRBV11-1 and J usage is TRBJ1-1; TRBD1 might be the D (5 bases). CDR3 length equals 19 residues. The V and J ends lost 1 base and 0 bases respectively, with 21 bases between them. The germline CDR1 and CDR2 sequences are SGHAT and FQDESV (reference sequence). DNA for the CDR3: TGTGCCAGCAGCTTAGGTCCCCTAGGGGTCCCAGGTTTGAACACTGAAGCTTTCTTT. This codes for CASSLGPLGVPGLNTEAFF.

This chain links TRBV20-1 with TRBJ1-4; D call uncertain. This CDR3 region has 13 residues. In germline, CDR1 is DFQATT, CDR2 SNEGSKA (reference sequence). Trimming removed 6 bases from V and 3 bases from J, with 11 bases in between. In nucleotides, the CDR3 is TGCAGTGCAAGGATGTCCGCTAATGAAAAACTGTTTTTT. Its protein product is CSARMSANEKLFF.

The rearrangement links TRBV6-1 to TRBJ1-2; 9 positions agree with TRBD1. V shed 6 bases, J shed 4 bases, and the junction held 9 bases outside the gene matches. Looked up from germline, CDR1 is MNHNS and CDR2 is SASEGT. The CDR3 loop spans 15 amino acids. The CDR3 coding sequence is TGTGCCAGCAGGCCCGGGACAGGGAGTATCTATGGCTACACCTTC. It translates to CASRPGTGSIYGYTF.

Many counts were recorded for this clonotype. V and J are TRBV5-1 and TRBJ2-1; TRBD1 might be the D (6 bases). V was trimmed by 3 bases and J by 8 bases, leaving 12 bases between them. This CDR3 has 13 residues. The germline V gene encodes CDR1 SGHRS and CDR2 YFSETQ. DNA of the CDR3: TGCGCCAGCAGCTCCTCCAGGGGAGATGAGCAGTTCTTC. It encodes CASSSSRGDEQFF.

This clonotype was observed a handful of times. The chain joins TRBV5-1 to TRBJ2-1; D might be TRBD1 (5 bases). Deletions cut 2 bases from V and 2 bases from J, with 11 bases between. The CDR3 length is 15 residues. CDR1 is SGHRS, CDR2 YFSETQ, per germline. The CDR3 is CASSFGAGAYNEQFF. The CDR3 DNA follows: TGCGCCAGCAGCTTTGGGGCTGGAGCCTACAATGAGCAGTTCTTC.

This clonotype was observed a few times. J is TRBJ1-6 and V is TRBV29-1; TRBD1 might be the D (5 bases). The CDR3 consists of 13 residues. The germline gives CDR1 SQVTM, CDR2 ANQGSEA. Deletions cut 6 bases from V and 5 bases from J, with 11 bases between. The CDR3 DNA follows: TGCAGCGTAAGGGACGGTAATAATTCACCCCTCCACTTT. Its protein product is CSVRDGNNSPLHF.

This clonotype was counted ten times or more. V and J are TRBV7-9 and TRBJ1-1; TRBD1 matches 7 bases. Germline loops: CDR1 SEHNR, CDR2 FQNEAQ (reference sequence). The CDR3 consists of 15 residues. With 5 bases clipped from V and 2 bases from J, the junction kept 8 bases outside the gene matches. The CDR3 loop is CASSPPRTGNTEAFF. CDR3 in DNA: TGTGCCAGCAGCCCCCCCCGGACAGGCAACACTGAAGCTTTCTTT.

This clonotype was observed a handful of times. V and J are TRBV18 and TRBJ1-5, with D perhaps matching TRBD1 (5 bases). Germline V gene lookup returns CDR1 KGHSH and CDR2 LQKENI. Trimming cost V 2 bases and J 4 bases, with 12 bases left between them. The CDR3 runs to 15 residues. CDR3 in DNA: TGTGCCAGCTCACCAGGGGGGGTTCGTAATCAGCCCCAGCATTTT. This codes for CASSPGGVRNQPQHF. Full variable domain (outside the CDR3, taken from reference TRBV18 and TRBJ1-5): NAGVMQNPRHLVRRRGQEARLRCSPMKGHSHVYWYRQLPEEGLKFMVYLQKENIIDESGMPKERFSAEFPKEGPSILRIQQVVRGDSAAYFCASSPGGVRNQPQHFGDGTRLSIL.

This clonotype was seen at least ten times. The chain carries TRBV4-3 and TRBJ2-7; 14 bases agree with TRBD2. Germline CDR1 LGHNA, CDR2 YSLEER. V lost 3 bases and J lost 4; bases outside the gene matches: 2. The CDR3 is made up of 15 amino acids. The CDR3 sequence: CASSHGTSGSYEQYF. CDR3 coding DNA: TGCGCCAGCAGCCACGGGACTAGCGGGAGTTACGAGCAGTACTTC.

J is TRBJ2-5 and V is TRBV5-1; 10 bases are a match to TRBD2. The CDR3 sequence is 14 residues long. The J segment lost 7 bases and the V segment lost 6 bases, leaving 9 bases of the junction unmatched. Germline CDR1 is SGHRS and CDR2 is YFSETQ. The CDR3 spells CASTPGLALGTQYF. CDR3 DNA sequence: TGCGCCAGCACCCCGGGACTAGCGCTCGGGACCCAGTACTTC. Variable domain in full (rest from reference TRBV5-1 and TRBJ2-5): KAGVTQTPRYLIKTRGQQVTLSCSPISGHRSVSWYQQTPGQGLQFLFEYFSETQRNKGNFPGRFSGRQFSNSRSEMNVSTLELGDSALYLCASTPGLALGTQYFGPGTRLLVL.

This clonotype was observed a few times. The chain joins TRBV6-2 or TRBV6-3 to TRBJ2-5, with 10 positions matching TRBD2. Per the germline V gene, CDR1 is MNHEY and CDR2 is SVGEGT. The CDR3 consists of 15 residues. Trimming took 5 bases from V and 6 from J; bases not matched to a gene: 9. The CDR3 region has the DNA TGTGCCAGCAGTGGGGGACTAGCGACAAGGAAGACCCAGTACTTC. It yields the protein CASSGGLATRKTQYF.

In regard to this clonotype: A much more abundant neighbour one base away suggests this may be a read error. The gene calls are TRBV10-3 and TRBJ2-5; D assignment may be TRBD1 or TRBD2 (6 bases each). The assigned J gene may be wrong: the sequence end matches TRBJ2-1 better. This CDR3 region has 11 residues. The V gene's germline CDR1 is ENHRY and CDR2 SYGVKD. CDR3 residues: CATEGQETQFF. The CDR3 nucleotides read TGTGCCACGGAGGGACAAGAGACCCAGTTCTTC.